Described below is a single T cell receptor beta chain sequence and its context. Its specificity is unknown. TCRdb reprocessed the RT-PCR reads with MiXCR, giving one entry per CDR3 protein. This table has about 500,000 distinct CDR3 sequences, 10% to 15% appearing once. The V gene's germline CDR1 is SEHNR and CDR2 FQNEAQ (reference sequence). The CDR3 runs to 16 residues. The J segment lost 0 bases and the V segment lost 6 bases, leaving 7 bases of the junction unmatched. The sample comes from a study of response to subunit inactivated influenza vaccine. General observations from the study: Authors suggested few new T cells are recruited by each seasonal influenza vaccination.

The sequence came from a man aged 50 to 60 who received an inactivated influenza vaccine. The chain combines TRBV7-9 with TRBJ1-5; 8 nucleotides match TRBD1. This specimen was PBMCs from blood, taken about 40 days after vaccination. CDR3 DNA: TGTGCCAGCAGTTTGACAGGGGACCTTAGCAATCAGCCCCAGCATTTT. Protein sequence: CASSLTGDLSNQPQHF.